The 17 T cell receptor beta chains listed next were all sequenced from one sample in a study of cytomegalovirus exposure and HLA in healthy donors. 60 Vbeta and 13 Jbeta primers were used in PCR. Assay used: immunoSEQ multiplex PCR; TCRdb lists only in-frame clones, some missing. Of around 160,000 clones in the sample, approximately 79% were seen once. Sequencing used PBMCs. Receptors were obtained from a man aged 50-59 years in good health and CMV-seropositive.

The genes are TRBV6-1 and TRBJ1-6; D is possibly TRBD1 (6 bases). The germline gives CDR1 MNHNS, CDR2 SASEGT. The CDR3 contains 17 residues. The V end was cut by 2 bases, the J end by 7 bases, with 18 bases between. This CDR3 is CASSEYFRGARNSPLHF. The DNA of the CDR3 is TGTGCCAGCAGTGAATATTTTCGGGGGGCGCGAAATTCACCCCTCCACTTT.

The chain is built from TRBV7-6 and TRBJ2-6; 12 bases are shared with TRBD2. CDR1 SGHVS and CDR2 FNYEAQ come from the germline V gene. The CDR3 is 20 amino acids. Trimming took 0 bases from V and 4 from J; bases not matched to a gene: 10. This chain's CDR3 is CASSLAKTLAGGLGANVLTF. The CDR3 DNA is TGTGCCAGCAGCTTAGCAAAGACTCTAGCGGGGGGGCTCGGGGCCAACGTCCTGACTTTC.

The DNA for the CDR3 is TGTGCCAGCAGCCCCAGCCAGGGTCCAGGCGAGCAGTACTTC. This codes for CASSPSQGPGEQYF. The V call is TRBV7-2, the J call TRBJ2-7, with D possibly being TRBD1 (5 bases). Looked up from germline, CDR1 is SGHTA and CDR2 is FQGNSA. The length of the CDR3 is 14 residues. Trimming pared 5 bases from V and 6 bases from J, leaving 17 bases between.

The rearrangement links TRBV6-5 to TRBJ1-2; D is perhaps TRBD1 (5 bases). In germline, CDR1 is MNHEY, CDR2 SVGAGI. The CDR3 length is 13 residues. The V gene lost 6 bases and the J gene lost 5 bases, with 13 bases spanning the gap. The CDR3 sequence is CASSLRGGYGYTF. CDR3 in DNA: TGTGCCAGCAGCCTTAGGGGTGGATATGGCTACACCTTC.

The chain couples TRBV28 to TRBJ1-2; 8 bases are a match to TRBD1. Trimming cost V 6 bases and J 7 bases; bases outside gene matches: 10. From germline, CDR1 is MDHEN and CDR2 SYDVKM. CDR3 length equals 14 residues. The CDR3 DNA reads TGTGCCAGCAGAACCCTACAGGGGGGGAGTGGCTACACCTTC. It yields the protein CASRTLQGGSGYTF.

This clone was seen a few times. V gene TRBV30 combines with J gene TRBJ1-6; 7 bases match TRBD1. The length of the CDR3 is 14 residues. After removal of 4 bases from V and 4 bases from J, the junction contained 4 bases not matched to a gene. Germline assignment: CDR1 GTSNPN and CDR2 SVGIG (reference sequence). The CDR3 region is CAWTRDSYNSPLHF. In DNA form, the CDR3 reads TGTGCCTGGACCCGGGACAGTTATAATTCACCCCTCCACTTT. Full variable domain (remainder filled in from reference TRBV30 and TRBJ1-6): SQTIHQWPATLVQPVGSPLSLECTVEGTSNPNLYWYRQAAGRGLQLLFYSVGIGQISSEVPQNLSASRPQDRQFILSSKKLLLSDSGFYLCAWTRDSYNSPLHFGNGTRLTVT.

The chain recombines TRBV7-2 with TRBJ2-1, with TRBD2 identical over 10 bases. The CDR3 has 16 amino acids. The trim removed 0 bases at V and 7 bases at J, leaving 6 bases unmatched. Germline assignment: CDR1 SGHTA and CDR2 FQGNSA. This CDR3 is CASSLARGSGGNEQFF. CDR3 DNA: TGTGCCAGCAGCTTAGCCCGGGGTAGCGGGGGGAATGAGCAGTTCTTC.

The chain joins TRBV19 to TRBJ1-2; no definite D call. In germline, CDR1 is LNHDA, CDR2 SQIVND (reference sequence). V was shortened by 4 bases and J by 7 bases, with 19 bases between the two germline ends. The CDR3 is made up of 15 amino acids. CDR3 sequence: CASSRTKKSGGGYTF. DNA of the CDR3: TGTGCCAGTAGTAGAACGAAGAAATCAGGTGGTGGCTACACCTTC.

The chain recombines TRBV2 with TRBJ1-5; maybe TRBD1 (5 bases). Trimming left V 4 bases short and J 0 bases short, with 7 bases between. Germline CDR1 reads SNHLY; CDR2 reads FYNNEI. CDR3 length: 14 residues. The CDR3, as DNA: TGTGCCAGCAGTGGACAGTTTAGCAATCAGCCCCAGCATTTT. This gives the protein CASSGQFSNQPQHF.

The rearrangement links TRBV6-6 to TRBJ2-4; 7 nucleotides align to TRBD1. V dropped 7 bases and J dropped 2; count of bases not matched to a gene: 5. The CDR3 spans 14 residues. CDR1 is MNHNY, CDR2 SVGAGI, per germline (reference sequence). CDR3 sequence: CASTHRGPKNIQYF. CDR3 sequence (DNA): TGTGCCAGCACCCACAGGGGACCCAAAAACATTCAGTACTTC.

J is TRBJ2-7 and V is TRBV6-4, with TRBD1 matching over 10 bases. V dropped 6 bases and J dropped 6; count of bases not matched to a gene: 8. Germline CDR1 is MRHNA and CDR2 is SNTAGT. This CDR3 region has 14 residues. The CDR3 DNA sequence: TGTGCCAGCAGGTCCGGGACAGGGGTTTGCGAGCAGTACGTC. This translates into CASRSGTGVCEQYV.

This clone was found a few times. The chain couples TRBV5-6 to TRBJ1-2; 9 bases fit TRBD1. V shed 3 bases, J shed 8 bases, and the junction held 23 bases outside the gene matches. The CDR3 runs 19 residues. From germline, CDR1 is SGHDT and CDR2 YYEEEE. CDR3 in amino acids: CASSSWGPQGAGESRGYTF. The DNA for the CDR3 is TGTGCCAGCAGCTCTTGGGGGCCACAGGGGGCAGGGGAATCGAGAGGCTACACCTTC.

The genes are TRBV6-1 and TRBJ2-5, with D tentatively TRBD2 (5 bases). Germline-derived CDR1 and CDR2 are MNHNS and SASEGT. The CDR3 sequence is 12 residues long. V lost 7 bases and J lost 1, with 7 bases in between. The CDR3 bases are TGTGCCAGCACCCGGGGCCAAGAGACCCAGTACTTC. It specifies CASTRGQETQYF.

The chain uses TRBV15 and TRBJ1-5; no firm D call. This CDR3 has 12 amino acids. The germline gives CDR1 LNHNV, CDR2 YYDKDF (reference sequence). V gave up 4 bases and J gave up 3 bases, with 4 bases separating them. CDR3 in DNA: TGTGCCACCAGCAATCTCAATCAGCCCCAGCATTTT. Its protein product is CATSNLNQPQHF.

The DNA for the CDR3 is TGTGCCAGTAGTACTCCGGGACTAGCGACCAATGAGCAGTTCTTC. Its translation: CASSTPGLATNEQFF. This rearrangement joins TRBV19 to TRBJ2-1, with 10 bases that match TRBD2. V dropped 4 bases and J dropped 6; count of bases not matched to a gene: 6. This CDR3 contains 15 residues. Germline CDR1 and CDR2: LNHDA and SQIVND (reference sequence).

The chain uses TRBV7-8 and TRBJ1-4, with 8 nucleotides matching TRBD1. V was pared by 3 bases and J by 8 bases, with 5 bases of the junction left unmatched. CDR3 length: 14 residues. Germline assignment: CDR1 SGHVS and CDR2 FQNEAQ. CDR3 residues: CASSLQGALEKLFF. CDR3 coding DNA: TGTGCCAGCAGCTTGCAGGGGGCATTAGAAAAACTGTTTTTT. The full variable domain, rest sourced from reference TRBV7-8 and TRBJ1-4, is GAGVSQSPRYKVAKRGQDVALRCDPISGHVSLFWYQQALGQGPEFLTYFQNEAQLDKSGLPSDRFFAERPEGSVSTLKIQRTQQEDSAVYLCASSLQGALEKLFFGSGTQLSVL.

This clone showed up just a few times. CDR3 sequence reads: CASSGGTSGGPYNEQFF. As DNA, the CDR3 is TGTGCCAGCAGCGGCGGGACTAGCGGGGGGCCATACAATGAGCAGTTCTTC. V and J are TRBV7-9 and TRBJ2-1; 15 positions match TRBD2. The trim removed 5 bases at V and 4 bases at J, leaving 6 bases unmatched. CDR1 SEHNR and CDR2 FQNEAQ come from the germline V gene (reference sequence). The CDR3 contains 17 residues.